This T cell receptor beta chain was identified during a study of blood T cell repertoires in COVID-19. Study-wide background: From the United States, Italy and Spain came samples of acute and convalescent COVID-19. T cells, B-cell-depleted T cells, or PBMCs provided the cDNA or gDNA that served as material.

Recruitment covered 20 to 25 US areas and drew participants whose ages spanned about 18 to 100 years. Germline V gene data show CDR1 as SGHRS and CDR2 as YFSETQ. CDR3 length: 15 residues. V gave up 5 bases and J gave up 6 bases; unmatched junction bases: 10. Profiling relied on immunoSEQ multiplex PCR, and the TCRdb table lists in-frame clones only, not all of them. The sample has 130,000 to 150,000 clones; around 84% are singletons. This rearrangement joins TRBV5-1 to TRBJ2-1; 8 positions match TRBD2. Sequenced: PBMCs or T cells enriched from blood (not recorded which). This TCR was sampled from a woman in her 50s who had been exposed to COVID-19. CDR3 protein: CASSPLASGSNEQFF. The CDR3 nucleotides are TGCGCCAGCAGTCCCTTGGCCAGCGGGAGCAATGAGCAGTTCTTC.